This is a list of T cell receptor beta chains from one sample in a study of blood T cells in healthy people across ages. TCRdb reprocessed the 5' RACE reads via MiXCR and lists one record per CDR3 protein. Of 550,000 to 800,000 distinct CDR3 sequences in the sample, about 21% were seen once. Sequenced material: blood. Receptor source: a man between 65 and 85 years old in good health. CDR3s include the opening cysteine and the closing phenylalanine or tryptophan. A D gene is named only where the DNA matches it firmly. Not every row has a clone size; where given, it reads once, few, many or a size class.

clone_size,v_call,j_call,d_call,cdr3_aa,cdr3_nt
few,TRBV20-1,TRBJ2-5,TRBD2,CSASASGISGNQETQYF,TGCAGTGCTAGTGCTAGCGGGATTAGCGGGAACCAAGAGACCCAGTACTTC
few,TRBV20-1,TRBJ2-3,TRBD2,CSATQRGHTDTQYF,TGCAGTGCTACCCAGCGGGGTCACACAGATACGCAGTATTTT
few,TRBV7-2,TRBJ2-2,-,CASSWGLATGELFF,TGTGCCAGCAGCTGGGGGCTAGCTACCGGGGAGCTGTTTTTT
-,TRBV6-1,TRBJ1-2,-,CASSGGAPGGAYGYTF,TGTGCCAGCAGTGGGGGGGCTCCCGGAGGGGCCTATGGCTACACCTTC
-,TRBV12-3/TRBV12-4,TRBJ2-1,TRBD1,CASSNRGRMSYNEQFF,TGTGCCAGCAGCAACAGGGGGCGAATGTCCTACAATGAGCAGTTCTTC
-,TRBV20-1,TRBJ2-3,TRBD2,CSARAASGGTDTQYF,TGCAGTGCTAGAGCGGCGAGCGGGGGCACAGATACGCAGTATTTT
few,TRBV12-3/TRBV12-4,TRBJ1-4,-,CASSRTTGLPGEKLFF,TGTGCCAGCAGTCGAACTACAGGTCTACCGGGGGAAAAACTGTTTTTT
-,TRBV3-1,TRBJ2-1,TRBD2,CASSQGSIAGGPTEQFF,TGTGCCAGCAGCCAGGGCTCCATAGCGGGAGGGCCCACTGAGCAGTTCTTC
-,TRBV28,TRBJ2-4,TRBD2,CASSDGGGNIQYF,TGTGCCAGCAGCGACGGCGGGGGAAACATTCAGTACTTC
-,TRBV5-1,TRBJ2-1,-,CASKYEGEQFF,TGCGCCAGCAAATATGAGGGGGAGCAGTTCTTC
-,TRBV7-9,TRBJ2-5,TRBD2,CASSTGLADQETQYF,TGTGCCAGCAGCACGGGACTAGCAGACCAAGAGACCCAGTACTTC
-,TRBV12-3/TRBV12-4,TRBJ2-3,-,CASSSLSRDTQYF,TGTGCCAGCAGTAGTCTTTCCCGAGATACGCAGTATTTT
many,TRBV28,TRBJ2-1,TRBD2,CASSSAGLAGVIDEQFF,TGTGCCAGCAGTTCCGCGGGACTAGCGGGAGTCATCGATGAGCAGTTCTTC
-,TRBV6-5,TRBJ1-2,-,CASSYSRSARVEGYTF,TGTGCCAGCAGTTACTCGAGATCTGCCAGGGTAGAAGGCTACACCTTC
-,TRBV20-1,TRBJ2-3,-,CSAEIPWTSTSTDTQYF,TGCAGTGCTGAAATACCTTGGACTTCTACTAGCACAGATACGCAGTATTTT
-,TRBV6-2/TRBV6-3,TRBJ2-7,TRBD1,CASRKPGQGTTYEQYF,TGTGCCAGCAGGAAGCCGGGACAGGGGACTACCTACGAGCAGTACTTC
-,TRBV11-2,TRBJ2-5,-,CASSSGGEETQYF,TGTGCCAGCAGCTCTGGGGGTGAAGAGACCCAGTACTTC
-,TRBV3-1,TRBJ2-1,TRBD2,CASSTQPGLPNNERFF,TGTGCCAGCAGCACCCAACCGGGACTACCAAACAATGAGCGGTTCTTC
-,TRBV5-5,TRBJ2-3,-,CASSPTTGFGSTDTQYF,TGTGCCAGCAGTCCAACGACAGGATTTGGCAGCACAGATACGCAGTATTTT
many,TRBV12-3/TRBV12-4,TRBJ1-5,-,CASSLKDNQPQHF,TGTGCCAGCAGTTTAAAGGATAATCAGCCCCAGCATTTT
-,TRBV6-2/TRBV6-3,TRBJ2-7,TRBD1,CASSYRPTGIGEQYF,TGTGCCAGCAGTTACCGACCGACAGGGATTGGGGAGCAGTACTTC
few,TRBV10-3,TRBJ2-5,TRBD1,CAISESRQGQETQYF,TGTGCCATCAGTGAGTCGAGACAGGGTCAAGAGACCCAGTACTTC
few,TRBV28,TRBJ2-2,TRBD2,CASRTLAGGGGELFF,TGTGCCAGCAGGACCTTGGCGGGAGGTGGCGGGGAGCTGTTTTTT
-,TRBV7-9,TRBJ2-7,TRBD1,CASSLPPWTGAEIYEQYF,TGTGCCAGCAGCTTACCTCCGTGGACAGGGGCCGAAATCTACGAGCAGTACTTC
-,TRBV6-2/TRBV6-3,TRBJ1-4,TRBD1,CASSSWTGVEKLFF,TGTGCCAGCAGTTCCTGGACAGGGGTTGAAAAACTGTTTTTT
-,TRBV29-1,TRBJ2-5,-,CSAGAQGLKTQYF,TGCAGCGCCGGGGCCCAGGGGTTGAAGACCCAGTACTTC
-,TRBV24-1,TRBJ2-1,-,CATNSGSSYNEQFF,TGTGCCACCAATTCAGGATCATCCTACAATGAGCAGTTCTTC
-,TRBV5-1,TRBJ2-7,TRBD2,CASSLSNSGAYEQYF,TGCGCCAGCAGCTTGTCGAATAGCGGGGCCTACGAGCAGTACTTC
-,TRBV28,TRBJ2-2,TRBD1,CASSFPRTGGVTGELFF,TGTGCCAGCAGTTTCCCCCGGACAGGGGGCGTCACCGGGGAGCTGTTTTTT
-,TRBV29-1,TRBJ2-5,-,CSVAPGYSGQETQYF,TGCAGCGTTGCCCCAGGGTACAGTGGGCAAGAGACCCAGTACTTC
few,TRBV5-6,TRBJ2-1,-,CASSLDGLNTYNEQFF,TGTGCCAGCAGCTTGGACGGACTGAACACCTACAATGAGCAGTTCTTC
-,TRBV20-1,TRBJ2-7,TRBD1,CSAHYDRGNEQYF,TGCAGTGCTCACTACGACAGGGGCAACGAGCAGTACTTC
few,TRBV14,TRBJ2-1,-,CASSQEEAYLSSYNEQFF,TGTGCCAGCAGCCAAGAAGAGGCCTACCTAAGCTCCTACAATGAGCAGTTCTTC
few,TRBV6-1,TRBJ1-1,-,CASSERGYTEAFF,TGTGCCAGCAGTGAGCGGGGGTACACTGAAGCTTTCTTT
-,TRBV10-3,TRBJ1-1,-,CAINRGGLNTEAFF,TGTGCCATCAACCGAGGGGGACTAAACACTGAAGCTTTCTTT
few,TRBV29-1,TRBJ2-7,-,CSVRAGNEQYF,TGCAGCGTAAGGGCAGGGAACGAGCAGTACTTC
-,TRBV11-2,TRBJ2-5,-,CASSAVAREETQYF,TGTGCCAGCAGCGCAGTGGCCAGGGAAGAGACCCAGTACTTC
few,TRBV21-1,TRBJ2-5,-,CASSKDPAARETQYF,TGTGCCAGCAGCAAAGATCCAGCGGCGAGGGAGACCCAGTACTTC
-,TRBV5-1,TRBJ2-1,TRBD2,CASFTGGPIGNEQFF,TGCGCCAGCTTCACGGGAGGGCCAATTGGCAATGAGCAGTTCTTC
many,TRBV18,TRBJ2-7,-,CASSPTDYEQYF,TGTGCCAGCTCACCGACAGATTACGAGCAGTACTTC
-,TRBV21-1,TRBJ2-5,-,CASSKDPGASETQYF,TGTGCCAGCAGCAAAGACCCAGGGGCGAGTGAGACCCAGTACTTC
-,TRBV27,TRBJ2-2,-,CASSFTGLNTGELFF,TGTGCCAGCAGCTTCACAGGGCTAAACACCGGGGAGCTGTTTTTT
-,TRBV9,TRBJ1-2,-,CASSGTAPGYTF,TGTGCCAGCAGCGGGACAGCTCCCGGCTACACCTTC
many,TRBV27,TRBJ2-3,TRBD2,CASSLWGSGKTDTQYF,TGTGCCAGCAGTTTATGGGGTAGCGGGAAGACAGATACGCAGTATTTT
few,TRBV4-1,TRBJ1-5,-,CASSPSQRGQPQHF,TGCGCCAGCAGCCCGTCCCAAAGAGGTCAGCCCCAGCATTTT
few,TRBV11-3,TRBJ2-7,TRBD2,CASSRRKKGKTSGSPYEQYF,TGTGCCAGCAGCCGGAGAAAAAAGGGCAAGACTAGCGGGAGCCCCTACGAGCAGTACTTC
-,TRBV6-6,TRBJ2-1,TRBD1,CATNYRGSYNEQFF,TGTGCCACCAACTACAGGGGCTCCTACAATGAGCAGTTCTTC
few,TRBV20-1,TRBJ1-2,-,CSAAAGGPHGYTF,TGCAGTGCCGCCGCTGGTGGGCCCCATGGCTACACCTTC
-,TRBV20-1,TRBJ1-4,TRBD1,CSAPGTGTEKLFF,TGCAGTGCTCCCGGGACAGGGACTGAAAAACTGTTTTTT